Presented here are 30 T cell receptor beta chains from one specimen sequenced in a study of metastatic and nonmetastatic thyroid tumors. Prior to thyroid surgery, none of the patients had received any treatment. From the PCR reads, TCRdb re-called clones with MiXCR. The table lists fewer than 40,000 clones, approximately 16% of them singletons. The sequenced material came from blood. Receptors originate from a male donor with papillary thyroid cancer or a benign thyroid nodule (not recorded which). Some clones in this sample may be carry-over from other donors' samples.

The sample holds a few counts of this clone. A read error may explain this, as a much larger clone is one base away. The genes are TRBV5-8 and TRBJ1-1; no clear D gene. Germline CDR1 is SGHTS and CDR2 is YDEGEE. The CDR3 is 13 residues long. V lost 0 bases to trimming and J lost 6 bases, with 9 bases between them. The CDR3 here is CASSLEWVAEAFF. The CDR3 DNA sequence: TGTGCCAGCAGCTTGGAGTGGGTGGCTGAAGCTTTCTTT.

This clone was counted a single time. The CDR3 DNA reads TGTGCCTGGAATAGCCCGGACAGGGAGTACCTCCACTTT. Its protein product is CAWNSPDREYLHF. The chain has TRBV30 and TRBJ1-6; 8 nucleotides line up with TRBD1. With V trimmed by 4 bases and J by 15 bases, 11 bases remained unmatched. The V gene's germline CDR1 is GTSNPN and CDR2 SVGIG (reference sequence). This CDR3 spans 13 amino acids.

The V and J genes are TRBV5-5 and TRBJ1-6; maybe TRBD1 (5 bases). There are 17 residues in the CDR3. In germline, CDR1 is SGHKS, CDR2 YYEKEE (reference sequence). Trimming removed 1 base at V and 6 bases at J, with 17 bases between. This chain's CDR3 is CASSLSAARVINSPLHF. CDR3 in DNA: TGTGCCAGCAGCTTGTCGGCGGCCAGGGTTATTAATTCACCCCTCCACTTT.

Sample share makes this clone medium-sized. The chain joins TRBV6-1 to TRBJ1-5, with 8 bases lining up with TRBD1. Trimming removed 7 bases from V and 5 bases from J; junction bases left unmatched: 7. Germline CDR1 and CDR2: MNHNS and SASEGT. This CDR3 region has 14 residues. For the CDR3, the DNA is TGTGCCAGCAAGTCTCGACAGGGGTATCAGCCCCAGCATTTT. Translated, it gives CASKSRQGYQPQHF.

Many counts were recorded for this clone. Germline is not matched at one junction end, which may reflect a read error. The identical CDR3 is also encoded by other nucleotide sequences in the sample. The V call is TRBV6-6, the J call TRBJ1-1; D possibly corresponds to TRBD1 (6 bases). The CDR3 is 16 residues long. CDR1 and CDR2 (germline): MNHNY, SVGAGI (reference sequence). CDR3 region: CASSYDRKGVNTEAFF. The CDR3 DNA sequence: TGTGCCAGCAGTTACGACAGGAAGGGGGTGAACACTGAAGCCTTCTTT.

This clone was observed many times. The rearrangement uses TRBV6-1 and TRBJ2-3; no firm D call. The CDR3 totals 13 residues. The germline CDR1 and CDR2 sequences are MNHNS and SASEGT. V was clipped by 7 bases and J by 1 base, with 9 bases between them. As DNA, the CDR3 is TGTGCCAGCATCCTACGGGGCACAGATACGCAGTATTTT. This gives the protein CASILRGTDTQYF.

Regarding this clone: A read error may produce the germline difference seen at one junction end. The V and J genes are TRBV19 and TRBJ1-2, with 9 positions matching TRBD1. CDR3 length: 13 amino acids. Germline CDR1 and CDR2: LNHDA and SQIVND (reference sequence). The CDR3 sequence is CDSTKTGGRGYTF. The DNA of the CDR3 is TGTGACAGTACTAAGACAGGGGGAAGAGGCTACACCTTC.

This clone came up many times. This chain links TRBV6-2 or TRBV6-3 with TRBJ2-2; 13 bases map to TRBD2. The CDR3 runs 19 residues. V shed 7 bases and J 0 bases; nucleotides not matched to a gene: 11. Germline V gene data show CDR1 as MNHEY and CDR2 as SVGEGT. This CDR3 is CASNYRGLAGLPNTGELFF. The CDR3 region has the DNA TGTGCCAGCAACTACCGGGGACTAGCGGGGCTCCCGAACACCGGGGAGCTGTTTTTT.

This clone was detected ten times or more. DNA of the CDR3: TGTGCCAGCAGTTCCCTGACAGGGGCAGAGACCCAGTACTTC. Translating it yields CASSSLTGAETQYF. J is TRBJ2-5 and V is TRBV12-3 or TRBV12-4, with 8 bases fitting TRBD1. After removal of 4 bases from V and 4 bases from J, the junction contained 5 bases not matched to a gene. The CDR3 totals 14 residues.

In its sample, this clone was seen a few times. J is TRBJ2-5 and V is TRBV6-1; 8 positions agree with TRBD2. The CDR3 consists of 15 residues. Germline trimming cut 6 bases from V and 1 base from J; bases unmatched to any gene: 7. Germline V gene lookup returns CDR1 MNHNS and CDR2 SASEGT. CDR3 in DNA: TGTGCCAGCAGATCGAAGACTAGCGCCCAAGAGACCCAGTACTTC. This translates into CASRSKTSAQETQYF.

This clone was seen ten or more times. V usage is TRBV11-2 and J usage is TRBJ1-1; 12 positions match TRBD1. CDR3 length: 14 amino acids. Germline V gives CDR1 SGHAT, CDR2 FQNNGV. The ends lost 4 bases at V and 6 bases at J; junction bases unmatched: 3. DNA for the CDR3: TGTGCCAGCAGCTCGGGACAGGGGGCATCTGAAGCTTTCTTT. Translated, it gives CASSSGQGASEAFF.

This clone was observed many times. The CDR3 loop reads CASKKGLAGVNNEQFF. The CDR3 region has the DNA TGTGCCAGTAAAAAGGGACTAGCGGGAGTCAACAATGAGCAGTTCTTC. This rearrangement joins TRBV19 to TRBJ2-1; TRBD2 aligns across 14 bases. V was pared by 7 bases and J by 5 bases, with 7 bases of the junction left unmatched. Germline V gene data show CDR1 as LNHDA and CDR2 as SQIVND (reference sequence). The CDR3 loop spans 16 amino acids.

Many counts were recorded for this clone. The rearrangement joins TRBV6-4 to TRBJ2-3; weak D call: TRBD1 (5 bases). Deletions cut 3 bases from V and 2 bases from J, with 9 bases between. Germline CDR1 reads MRHNA; CDR2 reads SNTAGT. The CDR3 runs 14 residues. The CDR3: CASSEDRDTDTQYF. As DNA, the CDR3 is TGTGCCAGCAGTGAAGACAGAGACACAGATACGCAGTATTTT.

On this clone: Sequence at one end of the junction differs from germline and may be a read error. The V call is TRBV6-1, the J call TRBJ2-7, with TRBD1 matching over 8 bases. Germline V gene sequence: CDR1 MNHNS, CDR2 SASEGT. The CDR3 has 15 amino acids. The CDR3 reads CASYETGDSTGELYF. For the CDR3, the DNA is TGTGCCAGCTACGAGACAGGGGATAGCACCGGGGAGCTGTACTTC.

This clone has at least ten counts. The chain joins TRBV5-1 to TRBJ2-1; a weak D match, TRBD2 (6 bases). The CDR3 spans 13 residues. Per the germline V gene, CDR1 is SGHRS and CDR2 is YFSETQ. The ends were cut back, 3 bases at V and 10 bases at J, with 14 bases in the middle. CDR3 protein: CASSSAGQQEQFF. CDR3 DNA: TGCGCCAGCAGCTCAGCGGGTCAGCAAGAGCAGTTCTTC.

Details on this clone: A clone one base away is much larger, so this may be a read error. This sample includes further DNA sequences coding for the same CDR3. The V call is TRBV5-4, the J call TRBJ2-3, with D perhaps TRBD2 (6 bases). Germline V gene lookup returns CDR1 SGHNT and CDR2 YYREEE (reference sequence). The CDR3 runs to 13 residues. V lost 3 bases and J 6 bases, leaving 11 bases between the germline ends. The CDR3 region has the DNA TGTGCCAGCAGCTCCCGTACTAGCGATACGCAGTATTTT. It specifies CASSSRTSDTQYF.

This clone was found many times. The chain joins TRBV28 to TRBJ1-5; no clear D gene. The CDR3 consists of 16 residues. The V end lost 2 bases, the J end lost 0 bases, and 11 bases lay between the germline ends. Germline CDR1 MDHEN, CDR2 SYDVKM. CDR3 bases: TGTGCCAGCAGTTTAATGCGGGCGATTAGCAATCAGCCCCAGCATTTT. Protein sequence: CASSLMRAISNQPQHF.

This clone was detected ten times or more. The chain carries TRBV7-8 and TRBJ2-7; tentatively, D is TRBD1 or TRBD2 (5 bases each). Trimming removed 2 bases from V and 0 bases from J, with 14 bases in between. The CDR3 consists of 16 residues. Germline CDR1 and CDR2: SGHVS and FQNEAQ. CDR3 nucleotides: TGTGCCAGCAGCTTACTCCCGGGGCCGAGCTCCTACGAGCAGTACTTC. Amino acids: CASSLLPGPSSYEQYF.

The rearrangement joins TRBV11-2 to TRBJ2-7, with D unclear. The CDR3 sequence is 14 residues long. Trimming left V 4 bases short and J 0 bases short, with 10 bases between. CDR1 is SGHAT and CDR2 is FQNNGV in the germline V gene. The CDR3, as DNA: TGTGCCAGCAGCTATGGTATTTACTCCTACGAGCAGTACTTC. Protein product: CASSYGIYSYEQYF.

This clone was seen at least ten times. The chain is built from TRBV6-2 or TRBV6-3 and TRBJ2-3; no firm D call. Trimming left V 7 bases short and J 4 bases short, with 15 bases between. Germline CDR1 is MNHEY and CDR2 is SVGEGT. This CDR3 comprises 14 residues. The CDR3 DNA reads as TGTGCCAGCATGGCGGCTCCCAGCCCAGATACGCAGTATTTT. It yields the protein CASMAAPSPDTQYF.

In its sample, this clone is medium-sized. The chain is built from TRBV25-1 and TRBJ1-1; perhaps TRBD1 as D (6 bases). The V end lost 3 bases, the J end lost 7 bases, and 9 bases lay between the germline ends. Germline CDR1 MGHDK, CDR2 SYGVNS. The CDR3 totals 12 residues. CDR3 in amino acids: CASSDKGGEAFF. CDR3 DNA: TGTGCCAGCAGTGACAAGGGGGGTGAAGCTTTCTTT.

This clone came up many times. The chain recombines TRBV20-1 with TRBJ1-5; 12 positions agree with TRBD1. The junction had 5 bases not matched to a gene; V was cut back by 5 bases and J by 6 bases. The germline V gene has CDR1 DFQATT and CDR2 SNEGSKA (reference sequence). The CDR3 consists of 14 residues. CDR3 bases: TGCAGTGCTTCCGGGACAGGGGGCATTCAGCCCCAGCATTTT. Translated, it gives CSASGTGGIQPQHF.

In this sample, this clone turned up many times. The chain is built from TRBV29-1 and TRBJ2-3; no reliable D call. This CDR3 comprises 12 residues. CDR1 and CDR2 from the germline V gene are SQVTM and ANQGSEA. Trimming pared 8 bases from V and 4 bases from J, leaving 13 bases between. The CDR3 DNA reads as TGCAGCTCCTTTACCGTGGCAGATACGCAGTATTTT. Protein product: CSSFTVADTQYF.

The table lists this clone with many counts. The rearrangement links TRBV6-1 to TRBJ2-1; 9 bases line up with TRBD1. Germline CDR1 reads MNHNS; CDR2 reads SASEGT. This CDR3 has 14 residues. After removal of 5 bases from V and 8 bases from J, the junction contained 7 bases not matched to a gene. DNA of the CDR3: TGTGCCAGCAGTCTCGGACAGGGGCAGGATGAGCAGTTCTTC. This codes for CASSLGQGQDEQFF.

The rearrangement links TRBV6-1 to TRBJ2-7; D may be TRBD1 (7 bases). The ends were cut back, 6 bases at V and 4 bases at J, with 16 bases in the middle. CDR3 size: 14 residues. CDR1 is MNHNS, CDR2 SASEGT, per germline. DNA of the CDR3: TGTGCCAGCAGGAGGGCAGGGGGGTCTTACGAGCAGTACTTC. Translated, it gives CASRRAGGSYEQYF.

This clone was observed a few times. The sample contains more than one DNA sequence encoding this CDR3. V gene TRBV10-2 combines with J gene TRBJ2-7; 10 bases line up with TRBD2. The ends lost 5 bases at V and 7 bases at J; junction bases unmatched: 8. This CDR3 has 14 residues. The V gene's germline CDR1 is WSHSY and CDR2 SAAADI. CDR3 in amino acids: CASSTLAGEPEQYF. The CDR3 coding sequence is TGCGCCAGCAGTACCCTAGCGGGAGAACCAGAGCAGTACTTC.

This clone was found a few times. The junction does not match germline at one end; this may be a read error. This chain connects TRBV27 to TRBJ1-2; D is ambiguous. Germline V gene lookup returns CDR1 MNHEY and CDR2 SMNVEV (reference sequence). The CDR3 loop spans 16 amino acids. CDR3 DNA: TGTGCCAGCAGTTCCTTCATCCCCGACGGTACCTATGGCTACACATTC. Its protein product is CASSSFIPDGTYGYTF.

A few counts support this clone. At one boundary the junction diverges from the germline segment, which might be a read error. This sample also contains other DNA sequences that code for the same CDR3. The chain combines TRBV28 with TRBJ2-3, with TRBD1 matching 8 bases. The CDR3 is made up of 17 amino acids. The V gene's germline CDR1 is MDHEN and CDR2 SYDVKM. The CDR3 sequence is CASTSGQGAGVTDTQYF. CDR3 nucleotide sequence: TGTGCAAGCACCTCGGGGCAGGGGGCTGGTGTCACAGATACGCAGTATTTT. Variable domain in full (rest from reference TRBV28 and TRBJ2-3): DVKVTQSSRYLVKRTGEKVFLECVQDMDHENMFWYRQDPGLGLRLIYFSYDVKMKEKGDIPEGYSVSREKKERFSLILESASTNQTSMYLCASTSGQGAGVTDTQYFGPGTRLTVL.

The J gene is TRBJ2-2, the V gene TRBV6-2 or TRBV6-3; the match to TRBD1 covers 7 bases. Looked up from germline, CDR1 is MNHEY and CDR2 is SVGEGT. The CDR3 has 15 amino acids. The ends lost 4 bases at V and 1 base at J; junction bases unmatched: 3. The CDR3: CASSLDRMNTGELFF. Here the CDR3 DNA reads TGTGCCAGCAGTTTGGACAGGATGAACACCGGGGAGCTGTTTTTT.

By share of the sample, this clone is medium-sized. V and J are TRBV12-3 or TRBV12-4 and TRBJ1-2; TRBD1 is a possible D gene (5 bases). V was clipped by 4 bases and J by 8 bases, with 14 bases between them. This CDR3 comprises 13 residues. CDR3 coding DNA: TGTGCCAGCAGTTCGGGCAGGGTAGACGGCTACACCTTC. It encodes CASSSGRVDGYTF.